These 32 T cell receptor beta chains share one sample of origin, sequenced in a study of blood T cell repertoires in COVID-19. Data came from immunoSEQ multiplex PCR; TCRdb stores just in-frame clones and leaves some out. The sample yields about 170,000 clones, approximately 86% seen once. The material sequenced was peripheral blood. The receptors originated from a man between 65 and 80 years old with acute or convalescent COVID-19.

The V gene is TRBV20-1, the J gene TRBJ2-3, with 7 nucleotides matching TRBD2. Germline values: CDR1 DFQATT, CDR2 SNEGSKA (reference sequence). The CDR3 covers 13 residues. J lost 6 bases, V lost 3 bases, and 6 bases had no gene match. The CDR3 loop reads CSASGRAWDTQYF. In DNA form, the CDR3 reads TGCAGTGCTAGTGGGAGGGCATGGGATACGCAGTATTTT.

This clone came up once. The CDR3 coding sequence is TGTGCCAGCAGCCTTAACCAAGAGACCCAGTACTTC. Protein product: CASSLNQETQYF. The rearrangement joins TRBV14 to TRBJ2-5; D gene uncertain. CDR1 is SGHDN, CDR2 FVKESK, per germline. There are 12 residues in the CDR3. The V end lost 4 bases, the J end lost 0 bases, and 3 bases lay between the germline ends.

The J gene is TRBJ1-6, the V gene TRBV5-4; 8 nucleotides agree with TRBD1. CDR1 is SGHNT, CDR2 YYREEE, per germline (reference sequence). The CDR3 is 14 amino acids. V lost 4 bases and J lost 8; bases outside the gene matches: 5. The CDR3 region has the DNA TGTGCCAGCAGCACAACAGGGGGGGATTCACCCCTCCACTTT. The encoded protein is CASSTTGGDSPLHF.

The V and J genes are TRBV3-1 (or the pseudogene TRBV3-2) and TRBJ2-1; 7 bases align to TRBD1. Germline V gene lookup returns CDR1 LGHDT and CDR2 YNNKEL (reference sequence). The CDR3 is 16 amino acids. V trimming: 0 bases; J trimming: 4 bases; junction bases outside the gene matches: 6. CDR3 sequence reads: CASSQDPAGGYNEQFF. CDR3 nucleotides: TGTGCCAGCAGCCAAGATCCGGCAGGGGGTTACAATGAGCAGTTCTTC.

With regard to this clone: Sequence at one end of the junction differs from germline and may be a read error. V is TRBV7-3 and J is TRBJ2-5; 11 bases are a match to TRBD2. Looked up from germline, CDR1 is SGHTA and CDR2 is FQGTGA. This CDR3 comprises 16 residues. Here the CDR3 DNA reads TGTGCCAGCAGCCTAACTAGCGGGAGCCACCAAGAGACCCAGTACTTC. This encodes CASSLTSGSHQETQYF. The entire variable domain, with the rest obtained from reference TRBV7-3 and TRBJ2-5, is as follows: GAGVSQTPSNKVTEKGKYVELRCDPISGHTALYWYRQSLGQGPEFLIYFQGTGAADDSGLPNDRFFAVRPEGSVSTLKIQRTERGDSAVYLCASSLTSGSHQETQYFGPGTRLLVL.

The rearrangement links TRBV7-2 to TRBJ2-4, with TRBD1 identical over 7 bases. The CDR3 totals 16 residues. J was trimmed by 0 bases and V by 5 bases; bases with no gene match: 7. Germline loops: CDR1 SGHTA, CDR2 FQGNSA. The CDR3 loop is CASSRLTGLAKNIQYF. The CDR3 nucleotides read TGTGCCAGCAGCCGCTTGACAGGGCTAGCCAAAAACATTCAGTACTTC.

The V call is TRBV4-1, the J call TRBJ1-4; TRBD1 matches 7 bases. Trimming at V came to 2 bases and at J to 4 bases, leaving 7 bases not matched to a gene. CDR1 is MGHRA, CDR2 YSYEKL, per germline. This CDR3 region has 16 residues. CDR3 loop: CASSQSPGQSNEKLFF. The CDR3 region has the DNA TGCGCCAGCAGCCAATCCCCGGGACAGAGTAATGAAAAACTGTTTTTT.

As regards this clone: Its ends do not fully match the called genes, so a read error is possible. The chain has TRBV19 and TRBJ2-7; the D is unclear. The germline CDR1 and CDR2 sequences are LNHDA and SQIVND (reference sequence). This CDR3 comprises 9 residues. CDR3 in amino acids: CASSLRGDF. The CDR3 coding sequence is TGTGCCAGTAGTCTCCGCGGCGACTTC.

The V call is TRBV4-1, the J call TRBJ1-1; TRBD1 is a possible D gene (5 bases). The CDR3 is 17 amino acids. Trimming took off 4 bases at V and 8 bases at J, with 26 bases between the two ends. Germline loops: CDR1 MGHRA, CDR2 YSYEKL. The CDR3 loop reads CASSLSTLGLHGGEAFF. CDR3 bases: TGCGCCAGCAGCCTATCCACGCTGGGACTCCACGGAGGGGAAGCTTTCTTT.

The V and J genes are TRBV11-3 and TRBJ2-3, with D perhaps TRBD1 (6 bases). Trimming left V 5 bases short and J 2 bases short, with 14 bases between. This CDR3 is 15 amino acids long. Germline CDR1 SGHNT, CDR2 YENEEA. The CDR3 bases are TGTGCCAGCAGCACCCAGGACAGCTCCACAGATACGCAGTATTTT. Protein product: CASSTQDSSTDTQYF.

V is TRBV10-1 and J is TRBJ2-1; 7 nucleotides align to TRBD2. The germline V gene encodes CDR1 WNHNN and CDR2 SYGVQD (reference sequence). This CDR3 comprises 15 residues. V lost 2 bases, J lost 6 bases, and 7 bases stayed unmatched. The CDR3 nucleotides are TGCGCCAGCAGTGAGGAAGCAGCGGGACCCAATGAGCAGTTCTTC. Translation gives CASSEEAAGPNEQFF.

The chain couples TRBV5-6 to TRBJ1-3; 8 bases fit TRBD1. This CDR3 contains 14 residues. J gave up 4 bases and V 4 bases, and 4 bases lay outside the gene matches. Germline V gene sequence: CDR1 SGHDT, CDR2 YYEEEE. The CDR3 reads CASSPTGEGNTIYF. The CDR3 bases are TGTGCCAGCAGCCCGACAGGGGAAGGAAACACCATATATTTT.

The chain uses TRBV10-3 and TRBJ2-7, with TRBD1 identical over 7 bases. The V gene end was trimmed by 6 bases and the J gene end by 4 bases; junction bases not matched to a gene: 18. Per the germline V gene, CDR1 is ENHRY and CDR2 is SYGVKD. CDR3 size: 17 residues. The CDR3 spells CAIREASLIGGPYEQYF. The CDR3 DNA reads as TGTGCCATCAGGGAAGCGTCCTTAATAGGGGGCCCTTACGAGCAGTACTTC.

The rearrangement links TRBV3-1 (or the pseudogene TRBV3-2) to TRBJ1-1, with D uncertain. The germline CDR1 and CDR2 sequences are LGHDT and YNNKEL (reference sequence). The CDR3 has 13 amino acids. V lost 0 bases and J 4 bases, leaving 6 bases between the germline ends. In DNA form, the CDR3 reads TGTGCCAGCAGCCAAGAGGGCGTCACTGAAGCTTTCTTT. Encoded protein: CASSQEGVTEAFF.

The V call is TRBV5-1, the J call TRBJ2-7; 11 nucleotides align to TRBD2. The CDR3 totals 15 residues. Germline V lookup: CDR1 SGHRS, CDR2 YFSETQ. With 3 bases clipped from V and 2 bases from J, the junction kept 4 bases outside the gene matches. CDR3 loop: CASSSGLAVTYEQYF. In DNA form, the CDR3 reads TGCGCCAGCAGCTCGGGACTAGCGGTTACCTACGAGCAGTACTTC.

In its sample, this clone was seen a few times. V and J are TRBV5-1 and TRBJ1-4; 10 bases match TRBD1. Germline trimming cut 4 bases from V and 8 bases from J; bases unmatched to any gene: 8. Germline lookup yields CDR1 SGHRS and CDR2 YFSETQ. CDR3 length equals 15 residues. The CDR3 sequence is CASSKTGTGDEKLFF. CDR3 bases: TGCGCCAGCAGCAAGACCGGGACAGGGGACGAAAAACTGTTTTTT.

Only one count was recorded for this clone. The CDR3 DNA is TGTGCCAGCAGCCCGGGACATGGGGACACTGAAGCTTTCTTT. It encodes CASSPGHGDTEAFF. The genes are TRBV5-6 and TRBJ1-1, with D possibly being TRBD1 (6 bases). From germline, CDR1 is SGHDT and CDR2 YYEEEE. V was shortened by 4 bases and J by 3 bases, with 13 bases between the two germline ends. The CDR3 runs 14 residues.

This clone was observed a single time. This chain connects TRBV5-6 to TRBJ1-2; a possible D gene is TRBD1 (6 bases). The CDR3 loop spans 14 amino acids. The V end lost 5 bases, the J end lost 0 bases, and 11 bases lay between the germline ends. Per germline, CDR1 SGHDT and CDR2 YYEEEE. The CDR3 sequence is CASRKAGANYGYTF. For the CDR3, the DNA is TGTGCCAGCAGGAAGGCAGGGGCTAACTATGGCTACACCTTC. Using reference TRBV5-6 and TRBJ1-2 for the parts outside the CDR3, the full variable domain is DAGVTQSPTHLIKTRGQQVTLRCSPKSGHDTVSWYQQALGQGPQFIFQYYEEEERQRGNFPDRFSGHQFPNYSSELNVNALLLGDSALYLCASRKAGANYGYTFGSGTRLTVV.

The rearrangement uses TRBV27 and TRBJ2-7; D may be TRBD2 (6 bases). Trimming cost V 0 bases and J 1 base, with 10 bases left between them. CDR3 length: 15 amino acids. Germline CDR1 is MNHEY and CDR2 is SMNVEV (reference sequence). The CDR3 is CASSLSAGQSYEQYF. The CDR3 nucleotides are TGTGCCAGCAGTTTATCCGCGGGGCAGTCCTACGAGCAGTACTTC.

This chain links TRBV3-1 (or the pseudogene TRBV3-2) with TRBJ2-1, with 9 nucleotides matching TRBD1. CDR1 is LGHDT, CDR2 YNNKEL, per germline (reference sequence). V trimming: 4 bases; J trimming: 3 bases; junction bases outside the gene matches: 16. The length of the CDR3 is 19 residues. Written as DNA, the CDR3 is TGTGCCAGCAGCCCCATCTACACCGTTACAGGGGGCAACTACAATGAGCAGTTCTTC. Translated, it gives CASSPIYTVTGGNYNEQFF.

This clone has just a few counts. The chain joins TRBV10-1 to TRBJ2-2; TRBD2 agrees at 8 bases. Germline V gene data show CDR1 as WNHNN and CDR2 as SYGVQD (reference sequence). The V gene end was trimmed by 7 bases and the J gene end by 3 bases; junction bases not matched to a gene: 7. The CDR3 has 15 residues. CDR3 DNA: TGCGCCAGCACGGACGGGAGGGCGGACACCGGGGAGCTGTTTTTT. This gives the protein CASTDGRADTGELFF.

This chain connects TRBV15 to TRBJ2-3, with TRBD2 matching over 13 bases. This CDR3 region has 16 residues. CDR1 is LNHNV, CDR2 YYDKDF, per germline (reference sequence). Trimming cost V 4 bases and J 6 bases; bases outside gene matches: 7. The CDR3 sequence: CATSTGTSGGADTQYF. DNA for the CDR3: TGTGCCACCAGCACTGGCACTAGCGGGGGGGCGGATACGCAGTATTTT.

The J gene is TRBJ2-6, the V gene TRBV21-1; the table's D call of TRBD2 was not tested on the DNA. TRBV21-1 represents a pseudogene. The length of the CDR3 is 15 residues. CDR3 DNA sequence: TGTGCCAGCAGGCTCGGGGTCTCTGGGGCCAACGTCCTGACTTTC. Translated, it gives CASRLGVSGANVLTF.

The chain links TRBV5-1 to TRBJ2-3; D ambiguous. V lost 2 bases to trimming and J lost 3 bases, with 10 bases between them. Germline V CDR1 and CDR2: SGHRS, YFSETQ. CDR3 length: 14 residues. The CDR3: CASSLESMTDTQYF. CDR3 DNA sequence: TGCGCCAGCAGCTTAGAGTCGATGACAGATACGCAGTATTTT.

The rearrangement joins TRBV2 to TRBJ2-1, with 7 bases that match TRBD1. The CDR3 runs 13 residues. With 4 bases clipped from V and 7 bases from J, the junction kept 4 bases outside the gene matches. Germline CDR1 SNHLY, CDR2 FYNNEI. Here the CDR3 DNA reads TGTGCCAGCAGTGCCGAGACAGGGAATGAGCAGTTCTTC. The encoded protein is CASSAETGNEQFF.

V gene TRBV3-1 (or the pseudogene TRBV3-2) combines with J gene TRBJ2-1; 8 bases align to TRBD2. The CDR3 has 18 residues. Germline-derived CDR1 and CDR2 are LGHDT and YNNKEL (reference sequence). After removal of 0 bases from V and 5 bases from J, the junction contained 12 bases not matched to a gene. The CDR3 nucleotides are TGTGCCAGCAGCCAAGATCGGGGGGTTGGACTAGCCCACAATGAGCAGTTCTTC. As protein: CASSQDRGVGLAHNEQFF.

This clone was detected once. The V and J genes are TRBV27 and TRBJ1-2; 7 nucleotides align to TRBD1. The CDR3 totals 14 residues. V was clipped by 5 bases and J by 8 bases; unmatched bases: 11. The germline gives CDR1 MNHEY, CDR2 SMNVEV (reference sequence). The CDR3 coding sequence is TGTGCCAGCAGTGTTCGACAGGGAGCATACGGCTACACCTTC. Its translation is CASSVRQGAYGYTF.

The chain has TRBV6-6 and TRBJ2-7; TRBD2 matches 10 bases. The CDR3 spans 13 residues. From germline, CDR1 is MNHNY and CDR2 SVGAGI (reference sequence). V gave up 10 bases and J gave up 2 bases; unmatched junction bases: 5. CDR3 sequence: CATEGLATYEQYF. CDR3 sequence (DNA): TGTGCCACCGAGGGACTAGCGACCTACGAGCAGTACTTC.

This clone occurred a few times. The CDR3 DNA follows: TGTGCCAGCAGTGGGTCAGGGCCCTATAGCAATCAGCCCCAGCATTTT. It yields the protein CASSGSGPYSNQPQHF. The chain uses TRBV6-1 and TRBJ1-5; perhaps TRBD1 as D (5 bases). V was trimmed by 4 bases and J by 0 bases, leaving 13 bases between them. The CDR3 is 16 amino acids. CDR1 and CDR2 (germline): MNHNS, SASEGT.

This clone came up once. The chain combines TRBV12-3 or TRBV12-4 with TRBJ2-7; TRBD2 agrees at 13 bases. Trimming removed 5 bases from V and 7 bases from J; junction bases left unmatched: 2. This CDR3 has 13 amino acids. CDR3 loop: CASSTSGRGEQYF. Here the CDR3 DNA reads TGTGCCAGCAGTACTAGCGGGAGGGGGGAGCAGTACTTC.

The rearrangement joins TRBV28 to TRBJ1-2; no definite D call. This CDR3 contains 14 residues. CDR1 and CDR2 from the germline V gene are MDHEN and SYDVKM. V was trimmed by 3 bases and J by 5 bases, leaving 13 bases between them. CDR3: CASSFKHRYYGYTF. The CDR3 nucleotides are TGTGCCAGCAGTTTTAAGCACAGATATTATGGCTACACCTTC.

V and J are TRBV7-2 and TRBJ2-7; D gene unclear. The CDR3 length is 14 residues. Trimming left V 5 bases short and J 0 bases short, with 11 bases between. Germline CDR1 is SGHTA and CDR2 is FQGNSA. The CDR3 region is CASSPTANSYEQYF. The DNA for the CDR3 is TGTGCCAGCAGCCCAACTGCTAACTCCTACGAGCAGTACTTC. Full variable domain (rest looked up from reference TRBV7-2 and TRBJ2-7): GAGVSQSPSNKVTEKGKDVELRCDPISGHTALYWYRQSLGQGLEFLIYFQGNSAPDKSGLPSDRFSAERTGGSVSTLTIQRTQQEDSAVYLCASSPTANSYEQYFGPGTRLTVT.